Shown below are 21 T cell receptor beta chains from a single sample sequenced in a study of cytomegalovirus exposure and HLA in healthy donors. PCR used 60 Vbeta primers and 13 Jbeta primers. Measured with immunoSEQ multiplex PCR; TCRdb has only the in-frame clones, and not every one. The data contain fewer than 130,000 clones, around two thirds of them singletons. Sequencing used PBMCs. The receptors originated from a man aged 45 to 65 in good health and CMV-seropositive.

The J gene is TRBJ1-2, the V gene TRBV2; TRBD1 is a possible D gene (5 bases). There are 15 residues in the CDR3. Trimming cost V 5 bases and J 7 bases, with 20 bases left between them. Germline CDR1 is SNHLY and CDR2 is FYNNEI. The chain's CDR3 is CASSSLLGAGGGYTF. The CDR3 DNA follows: TGTGCCAGCAGTTCCCTACTAGGGGCGGGAGGTGGCTACACCTTC.

In its sample, this clone was seen a few times. The junction differs from germline at one of its ends, possibly a read error. The V call is TRBV27, the J call TRBJ2-4; TRBD2 aligns across 10 bases. CDR3 length: 19 residues. Germline V gene data show CDR1 as MNHEY and CDR2 as SMNVEV (reference sequence). CDR3 bases: TGTGCCAGCAGAAGGGCTACACCGGGACTAGCGTACCTCCAAAACAGTCAGTACTTC. Protein product: CASRRATPGLAYLQNSQYF.

V and J are TRBV6-6 and TRBJ2-1, with 7 bases that match TRBD2. The CDR3 sequence is 16 residues long. The junction had 4 bases not matched to a gene; V was cut back by 0 bases and J by 2 bases. The germline V gene encodes CDR1 MNHNY and CDR2 SVGAGI (reference sequence). CDR3: CASSYSGTNPYNEQFF. CDR3 nucleotides: TGTGCCAGCAGTTACTCAGGGACTAACCCCTACAATGAGCAGTTCTTC.

This clone was seen only a few times. The chain uses TRBV15 and TRBJ1-5; possible D gene TRBD1, 6 bases. Germline CDR1 and CDR2: LNHNV and YYDKDF (reference sequence). The V end lost 5 bases, the J end lost 5 bases, and 13 bases lay between the germline ends. The CDR3 extends over 14 amino acids. CDR3 sequence reads: CATSLGGADQPQHF. The CDR3 coding sequence is TGTGCCACCAGCCTTGGGGGGGCTGATCAGCCCCAGCATTTT.

This clone is a singleton in its sample. V and J are TRBV29-1 and TRBJ1-3, with D hard to call. The CDR3 has 14 amino acids. Germline CDR1 SQVTM, CDR2 ANQGSEA. V shed 4 bases and J shed 1 base, with 11 bases lying between them. CDR3 sequence (DNA): TGCAGCGTTGTCCGGGAGGATTCTGGAAACACCATATATTTT. Amino acids: CSVVREDSGNTIYF.

The chain combines TRBV2 with TRBJ2-1; 14 bases agree with TRBD2. The CDR3 runs to 17 residues. The V gene end was trimmed by 6 bases and the J gene end by 6 bases; junction bases not matched to a gene: 10. Germline V gene sequence: CDR1 SNHLY, CDR2 FYNNEI. The DNA for the CDR3 is TGTGCCAGCAGGGGGGAGGGGACTAGCGGGGGATGCAATGAGCAGTTCTTC. Its protein is CASRGEGTSGGCNEQFF.

The chain has TRBV6-6 and TRBJ2-1; TRBD1 aligns across 11 bases. This CDR3 has 12 residues. Trimming at V came to 10 bases and at J to 9 bases, leaving 5 bases not matched to a gene. The V gene's germline CDR1 is MNHNY and CDR2 SVGAGI (reference sequence). This CDR3 reads CATGQGEAEQFF. In DNA, the CDR3 is TGTGCCACGGGACAGGGGGAGGCTGAGCAGTTCTTC.

The rearrangement uses TRBV5-6 and TRBJ2-5, with D possibly matching TRBD1 (6 bases). Per germline, CDR1 SGHDT and CDR2 YYEEEE. The germline V and J ends were trimmed by 0 bases and 4 bases, with 10 bases remaining between them. This CDR3 is 14 amino acids long. As DNA, the CDR3 is TGTGCCAGCAGCTTGGAACAGGGTTTAGAGACCCAGTACTTC. This translates into CASSLEQGLETQYF.

This rearrangement joins TRBV10-3 to TRBJ2-5, with D perhaps matching TRBD2 (6 bases). CDR1 and CDR2 from the germline V gene are ENHRY and SYGVKD. V was pared by 0 bases and J by 5 bases, with 10 bases between. The CDR3 runs to 14 residues. This CDR3 reads CAISESGRRETQYF. In DNA form, the CDR3 reads TGTGCCATCAGTGAGTCCGGGAGAAGGGAGACCCAGTACTTC.

Concerning this clone itself: Other DNA sequences of this sample code for an identical CDR3. The V gene is TRBV5-1, the J gene TRBJ2-1, with TRBD2 as a possible D gene (5 bases). V dropped 0 bases and J dropped 1 base, with 8 bases sitting between them. This CDR3 contains 15 residues. Germline loops: CDR1 SGHRS, CDR2 YFSETQ. CDR3 in amino acids: CASSLEPGSYNEQFF. CDR3 sequence (DNA): TGCGCCAGCAGCTTGGAACCGGGATCCTACAATGAGCAGTTCTTC.

The genes are TRBV20-1 and TRBJ2-3, with D unclear. Trimming removed 3 bases from V and 7 bases from J, with 5 bases in between. Germline V CDR1 and CDR2: DFQATT, SNEGSKA (reference sequence). The CDR3 extends over 10 amino acids. The CDR3 region is CSARGYTQYF. The CDR3 nucleotides read TGCAGTGCTAGGGGCTATACGCAGTATTTT.

The rearrangement links TRBV7-8 to TRBJ1-1; D is possibly TRBD1 (6 bases). Germline V gene sequence: CDR1 SGHVS, CDR2 FQNEAQ. The CDR3 extends over 17 amino acids. V was shortened by 1 base and J by 0 bases, with 15 bases between the two germline ends. The CDR3 region is CASSLGYHRALNTEAFF. In DNA, the CDR3 is TGTGCCAGCAGCTTAGGATACCACAGGGCCTTGAACACTGAAGCTTTCTTT.

The gene calls are TRBV29-1 and TRBJ1-1; no definite D call. Germline loops: CDR1 SQVTM, CDR2 ANQGSEA. Deletions cut 4 bases from V and 4 bases from J, with 13 bases between. This CDR3 is 13 amino acids long. In DNA form, the CDR3 reads TGCAGCGTTGTGAGGATAGGTAGCACTGAAGCTTTCTTT. This translates into CSVVRIGSTEAFF.

In DNA form, the CDR3 reads TGTGCCAGTAAAGCCCTGACAGGGGCGGAGGAGACCCAGTACTTC. Translation gives CASKALTGAEETQYF. The chain is built from TRBV19 and TRBJ2-5; 8 positions match TRBD1. Per germline, CDR1 LNHDA and CDR2 SQIVND (reference sequence). The CDR3 totals 15 residues. The V segment lost 7 bases and the J segment 5 bases; nucleotides outside the gene matches: 12. Combining the CDR3 with reference TRBV19 and TRBJ2-5 gives the whole variable domain DGGITQSPKYLFRKEGQNVTLSCEQNLNHDAMYWYRQDPGQGLRLIYYSQIVNDFQKGDIAEGYSVSREKKESFPLTVTSAQKNPTAFYLCASKALTGAEETQYFGPGTRLLVL.

This rearrangement joins TRBV19 to TRBJ1-1; D gene unclear. This CDR3 comprises 13 residues. Between the trimmed V and J ends, which lost 9 bases and 0 bases, there was a span of 11 bases. Germline V gives CDR1 LNHDA, CDR2 SQIVND (reference sequence). The CDR3 region is CASRDWMNTEAFF. The CDR3 DNA reads TGTGCCAGCCGCGACTGGATGAACACTGAAGCTTTCTTT.

This clone was seen a few times. V usage is TRBV6-5 and J usage is TRBJ2-7; the D is unclear. There are 11 residues in the CDR3. Trimming took 6 bases from V and 6 from J, leaving 9 bases between them. Germline V gene lookup returns CDR1 MNHEY and CDR2 SVGAGI. In nucleotides, the CDR3 is TGTGCCAGCAGCAGAGGTCCCGAGCAGTACTTC. Its translation: CASSRGPEQYF.

V gene TRBV6-6 combines with J gene TRBJ2-7; 8 nucleotides line up with TRBD2. The CDR3 covers 15 residues. V was pared by 6 bases and J by 5 bases, with 12 bases of the junction left unmatched. Germline V gives CDR1 MNHNY, CDR2 SVGAGI (reference sequence). Here the CDR3 reads CASSPLKRELDEQYF. DNA of the CDR3: TGTGCCAGCAGCCCCCTCAAGCGGGAGCTCGACGAGCAGTACTTC.

DNA for the CDR3: TGTGCCAGCAGCCAAGCCCCCTTCGAGGGTGAGCAGTTCTTC. Translation gives CASSQAPFEGEQFF. V and J are TRBV11-2 and TRBJ2-1; D is perhaps TRBD2 (5 bases). The ends were cut back, 5 bases at V and 9 bases at J, with 17 bases in the middle. The CDR3 sequence is 14 residues long. Germline V gene sequence: CDR1 SGHAT, CDR2 FQNNGV.

The V gene is TRBV1, the J gene TRBJ1-5; TRBD1 reflects the table's D call only, with no check against the DNA. TRBV1 is labeled a pseudogene. The CDR3 runs 17 residues. The CDR3 sequence: CTSSQDGADRGNQPQHF. DNA for the CDR3: TGCACCAGCAGCCAAGATGGGGCGGACAGGGGCAATCAGCCCCAGCATTTT.

As concerns this clone: This sample also contains other DNA sequences that code for the same CDR3. The chain joins TRBV5-1 to TRBJ1-2, with D hard to call. V was pared by 3 bases and J by 5 bases, with 8 bases between. The germline V gene encodes CDR1 SGHRS and CDR2 YFSETQ. This CDR3 has 12 residues. The CDR3, as DNA: TGCGCCAGCAGCTCCTCTCGTTATGGCTACACCTTC. Its translation is CASSSSRYGYTF.

This clone was counted only a few times. CDR3 nucleotide sequence: TGCGCCAGCAGCTTGGCAGGGGGCGAAGGCGGGGAGCTGTTTTTT. Protein sequence: CASSLAGGEGGELFF. This sequence joins TRBV5-1 and TRBJ2-2; 8 positions match TRBD1. Germline values: CDR1 SGHRS, CDR2 YFSETQ. There are 15 residues in the CDR3. V was clipped by 0 bases and J by 7 bases; unmatched bases: 5.